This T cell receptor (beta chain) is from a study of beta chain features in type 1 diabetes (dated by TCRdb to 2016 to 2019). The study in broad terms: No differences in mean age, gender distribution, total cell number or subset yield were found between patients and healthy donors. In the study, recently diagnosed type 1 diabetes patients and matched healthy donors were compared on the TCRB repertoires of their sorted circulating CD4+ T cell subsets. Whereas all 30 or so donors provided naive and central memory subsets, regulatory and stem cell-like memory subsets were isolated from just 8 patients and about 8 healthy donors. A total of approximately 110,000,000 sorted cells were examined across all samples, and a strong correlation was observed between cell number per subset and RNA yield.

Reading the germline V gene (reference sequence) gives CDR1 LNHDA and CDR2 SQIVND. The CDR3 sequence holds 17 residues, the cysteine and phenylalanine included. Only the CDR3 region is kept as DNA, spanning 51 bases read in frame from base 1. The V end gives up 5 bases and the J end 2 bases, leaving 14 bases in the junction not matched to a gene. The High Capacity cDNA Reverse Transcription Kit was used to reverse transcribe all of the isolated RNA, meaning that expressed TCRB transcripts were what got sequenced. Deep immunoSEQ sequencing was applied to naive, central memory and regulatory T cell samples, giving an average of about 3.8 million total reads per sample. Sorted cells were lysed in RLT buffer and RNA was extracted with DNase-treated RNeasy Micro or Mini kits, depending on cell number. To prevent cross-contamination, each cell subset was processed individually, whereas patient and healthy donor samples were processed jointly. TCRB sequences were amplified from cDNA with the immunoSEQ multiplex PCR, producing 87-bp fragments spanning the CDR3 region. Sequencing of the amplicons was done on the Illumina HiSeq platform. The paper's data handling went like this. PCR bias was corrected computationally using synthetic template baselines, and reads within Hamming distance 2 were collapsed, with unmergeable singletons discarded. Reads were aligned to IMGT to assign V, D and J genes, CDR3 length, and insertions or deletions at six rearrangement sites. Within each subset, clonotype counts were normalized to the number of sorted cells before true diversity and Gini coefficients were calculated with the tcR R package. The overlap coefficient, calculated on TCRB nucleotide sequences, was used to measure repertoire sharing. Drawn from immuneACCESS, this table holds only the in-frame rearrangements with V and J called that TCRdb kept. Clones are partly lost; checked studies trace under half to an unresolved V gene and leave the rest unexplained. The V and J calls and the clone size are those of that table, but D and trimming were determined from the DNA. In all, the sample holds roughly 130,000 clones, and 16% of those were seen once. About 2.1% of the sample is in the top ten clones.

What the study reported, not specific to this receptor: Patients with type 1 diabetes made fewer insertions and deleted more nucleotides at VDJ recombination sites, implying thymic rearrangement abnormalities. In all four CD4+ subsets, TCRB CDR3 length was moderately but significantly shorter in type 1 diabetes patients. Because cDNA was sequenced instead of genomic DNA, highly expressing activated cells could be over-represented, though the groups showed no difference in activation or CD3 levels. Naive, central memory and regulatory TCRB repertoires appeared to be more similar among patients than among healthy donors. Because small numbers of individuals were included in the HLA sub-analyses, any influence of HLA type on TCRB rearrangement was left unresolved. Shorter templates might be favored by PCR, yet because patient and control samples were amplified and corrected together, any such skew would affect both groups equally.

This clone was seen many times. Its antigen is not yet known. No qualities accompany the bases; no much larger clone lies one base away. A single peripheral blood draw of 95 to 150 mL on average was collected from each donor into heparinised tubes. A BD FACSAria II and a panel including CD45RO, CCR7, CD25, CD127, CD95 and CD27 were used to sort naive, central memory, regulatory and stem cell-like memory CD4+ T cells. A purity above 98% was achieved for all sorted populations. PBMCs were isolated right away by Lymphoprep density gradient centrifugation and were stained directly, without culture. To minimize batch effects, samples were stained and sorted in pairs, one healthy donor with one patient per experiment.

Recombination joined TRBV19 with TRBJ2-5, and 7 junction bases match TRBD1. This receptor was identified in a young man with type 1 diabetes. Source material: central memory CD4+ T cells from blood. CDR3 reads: CASSSRSGTVFQETQYF. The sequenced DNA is TGTGCCAGTAGTTCCCGCTCCGGGACAGTATTTCAAGAGACCCAGTACTTC.